The clone carrying this T cell receptor (beta chain) came up a few times. Its target is not known. This entry is derived from a study of PD-1 blockade in classical Hodgkin lymphoma. Sequencing used immunoSEQ multiplex PCR; TCRdb keeps in-frame clones, though not all of them. Among under 25,000 clones, over 60% were seen once, and the ten largest hold roughly 40%. V lost 4 bases and J 4 bases, leaving 15 bases between the germline ends. This CDR3 comprises 15 residues. Germline assignment: CDR1 SGHRS and CDR2 YFSETQ. General study points: Undefined causes, possibly disease activity or prior therapy, underlie the repertoire differences. Healthy donors reportedly exceeded newly diagnosed patients in baseline TCR diversity.

Sample time point: cycle 4 day 1 (C4D1), after more than five weeks of nivolumab. The patients all showed relapse after autologous stem cell transplantation, while their brentuximab vedotin exposure varied. Patients' outcomes at their best amounted to complete response, partial response or progressive disease. The sample in question was peripheral blood mononuclear cells (PBMCs), obtained before the fourth cycle of nivolumab. The chain employs TRBV5-1 and TRBJ1-5, with D perhaps matching TRBD1 (5 bases). The sequence was collected from a human donor with classical Hodgkin lymphoma. The CDR3 region has the DNA TGCGCCAGCAGCCCAGGGACGGACCCGAATCAGCCCCAGCATTTT. Encoded protein: CASSPGTDPNQPQHF. The variable domain in full, completed from reference TRBV5-1 and TRBJ1-5, reads KAGVTQTPRYLIKTRGQQVTLSCSPISGHRSVSWYQQTPGQGLQFLFEYFSETQRNKGNFPGRFSGRQFSNSRSEMNVSTLELGDSALYLCASSPGTDPNQPQHFGDGTRLSIL.